The rows below give T cell receptor beta chains drawn from one sample of a study of T cell responses to AZD1222 COVID-19 vaccine. The table came from immunoSEQ multiplex PCR; TCRdb's copy has only in-frame clones and leaves some out. The table has some 150,000 clones, roughly 93% seen once. Sequencing used peripheral blood, obtained on day 0 of MenACWY control vaccination. The source is an adult in good health. Each CDR3 is given with its conserved first and last residue. D genes are given only for firm matches. Rows give clone size only sometimes, using once, few, many, or a class for an expanded clone.

>TRBJ1-2|NA|NA|TRBV5-4
CASTVDPANYGYTF
TGTGCCAGCACCGTTGATCCAGCTAACTATGGCTACACCTTC
>TRBJ2-1|TRBD2|NA|TRBV5-1
CASTSGGLYNEQFF
TGCGCCAGCACTAGCGGGGGCCTCTACAATGAGCAGTTCTTC
>TRBJ2-3|TRBD1|once|TRBV2
CASSVTQGGDTQYF
TGTGCCAGCAGTGTAACACAGGGGGGAGATACGCAGTATTTT
>TRBJ2-7|NA|few|TRBV2
CASSERTEPYEQYF
TGTGCCAGCAGTGAGCGTACGGAACCCTACGAGCAGTACTTC
>TRBJ1-3|NA|NA|TRBV29-1
CSGRTGNTIYF
TGCAGCGGAAGGACTGGAAACACCATATATTTT
>TRBJ2-7|NA|few|TRBV6-2/TRBV6-3
CASSDRKSYEQYF
TGTGCCAGCAGTGACAGAAAATCCTACGAGCAGTACTTC
>TRBJ1-2|TRBD1|NA|TRBV6-5
CASSYSGQGTYGYTF
TGTGCCAGCAGTTACTCGGGACAGGGGACCTATGGCTACACCTTC
>TRBJ1-1|NA|NA|TRBV28
CASSLDAGGWRGTEAFF
TGTGCCAGCAGTTTAGACGCCGGCGGATGGCGGGGCACTGAAGCTTTCTTT
>TRBJ1-1|NA|NA|TRBV20-1
CSARQPTEAFF
TGCAGTGCTAGGCAACCCACTGAAGCTTTCTTT
>TRBJ2-7|NA|NA|TRBV14
CASSQTDHEQYF
TGTGCCAGCAGCCAAACGGATCACGAGCAGTACTTC
>TRBJ1-2|NA|NA|TRBV3-1/TRBV3-2
CASSQGRVNYGYTF
TGTGCCAGCAGCCAGGGCAGGGTAAACTATGGCTACACCTTC
>TRBJ2-1|TRBD1|NA|TRBV5-4
CASSRGQGEQFF
TGTGCCAGCAGCAGGGGACAGGGGGAGCAGTTCTTC
>TRBJ1-4|NA|NA|TRBV5-1
CASSLGQVSGGEKLFF
TGCGCCAGCAGCTTGGGACAGGTCTCCGGGGGTGAAAAACTGTTTTTT
>TRBJ1-1|NA|NA|TRBV12-3/TRBV12-4
CASTLGVNTEAFF
TGTGCCAGCACCCTCGGGGTTAACACTGAAGCTTTCTTT
>TRBJ1-2|NA|NA|TRBV7-2
CASSSQQAGHYGYTF
TGTGCCAGCAGCTCCCAGCAGGCAGGTCATTATGGCTACACCTTC
>TRBJ1-5|NA|NA|TRBV3-1/TRBV3-2
CASIKGEGGNQPQHF
TGTGCCAGCATCAAAGGGGAGGGTGGCAATCAGCCCCAGCATTTT
>TRBJ1-2|NA|NA|TRBV2
CASSDLGGYGYTF
TGTGCCAGCAGTGATTTAGGGGGGTATGGCTACACCTTC
>TRBJ2-1|TRBD2|NA|TRBV11-3
CASSLGLAGEVRQFF
TGTGCCAGCAGCTTAGGACTAGCGGGAGAGGTTAGGCAGTTCTTC
>TRBJ2-6|NA|NA|TRBV11-2
CASSLTSGANVLTF
TGTGCCAGCAGCTTGACCTCTGGGGCCAACGTCCTGACTTTC
>TRBJ2-5|TRBD1|NA|TRBV3-1/TRBV3-2
CASSQRDRGETQYF
TGTGCCAGCAGCCAACGGGACAGAGGAGAGACCCAGTACTTC
>TRBJ2-7|NA|NA|TRBV18
CASSPFGGYEQYF
TGTGCCAGCTCACCATTCGGGGGCTACGAGCAGTACTTC
>TRBJ1-1|NA|NA|TRBV6-6
CASSSFGGDGEAFF
TGTGCCAGCAGTTCTTTCGGCGGGGATGGTGAAGCTTTCTTT
>TRBJ1-1|TRBD1|NA|TRBV16
CASSHVRGREAFF
TGTGCCAGCAGCCACGTCAGGGGGCGTGAAGCTTTCTTT
>TRBJ2-1|TRBD2|NA|TRBV7-6
CASSLGPAGGFEQFF
TGTGCCAGCAGCTTAGGCCCAGCGGGGGGATTCGAGCAGTTCTTC
>TRBJ1-6|TRBD1|NA|TRBV7-9
CASSSGTEIRNSPLHF
TGTGCCAGCAGTTCTGGGACAGAAATTCGGAATTCACCCCTCCACTTT
>TRBJ1-1|NA|once|TRBV9
CASSGRGNMNTEAFF
TGTGCCAGCAGCGGAAGGGGGAATATGAACACTGAAGCTTTCTTT
>TRBJ1-2|NA|NA|TRBV2
CASSELRRQNYGYTF
TGTGCCAGCAGTGAACTTCGAAGGCAGAATTATGGCTACACCTTC
>TRBJ1-2|TRBD1|NA|TRBV18
CASSPGQGASGYTF
TGTGCCAGCTCACCGGGACAGGGGGCGAGTGGCTACACCTTC
>TRBJ2-7|TRBD2|once|TRBV5-1
CASSLVGLAGGLDEQYF
TGCGCCAGCAGCTTGGTGGGACTAGCGGGAGGGTTAGACGAGCAGTACTTC
>TRBJ1-4|NA|NA|TRBV12-5
CASGLAAGNEKLFF
TGTGCTAGTGGTTTGGCGGCAGGGAATGAAAAACTGTTTTTT
>TRBJ1-2|NA|NA|TRBV10-3
CAISDTRTETYGYTF
TGTGCCATCAGTGACACCAGGACAGAAACTTATGGCTACACCTTC
>TRBJ2-7|NA|NA|TRBV2
CASSEFGTGWYYEQYF
TGTGCCAGCAGTGAATTTGGTACAGGGTGGTACTACGAGCAGTACTTC
>TRBJ1-1|NA|few|TRBV10-3
CAIRGDTEAFF
TGTGCCATCCGCGGGGACACTGAAGCTTTCTTT
>TRBJ1-4|NA|NA|TRBV10-3
CAISDPAREKLFF
TGTGCCATCAGTGACCCGGCTAGGGAAAAACTGTTTTTT
>TRBJ1-1|TRBD1|NA|TRBV9
CASSVGQGPLEAFF
TGTGCCAGCAGCGTAGGACAGGGACCCTTGGAAGCTTTCTTT
>TRBJ2-7|TRBD1|NA|TRBV2
CASRAPGQGTYEQYF
TGTGCCAGCAGGGCCCCGGGACAGGGGACCTACGAGCAGTACTTC
>TRBJ1-2|NA|NA|TRBV2
CASSESMGGYGYTF
TGTGCCAGCAGTGAAAGTATGGGGGGCTATGGCTACACCTTC